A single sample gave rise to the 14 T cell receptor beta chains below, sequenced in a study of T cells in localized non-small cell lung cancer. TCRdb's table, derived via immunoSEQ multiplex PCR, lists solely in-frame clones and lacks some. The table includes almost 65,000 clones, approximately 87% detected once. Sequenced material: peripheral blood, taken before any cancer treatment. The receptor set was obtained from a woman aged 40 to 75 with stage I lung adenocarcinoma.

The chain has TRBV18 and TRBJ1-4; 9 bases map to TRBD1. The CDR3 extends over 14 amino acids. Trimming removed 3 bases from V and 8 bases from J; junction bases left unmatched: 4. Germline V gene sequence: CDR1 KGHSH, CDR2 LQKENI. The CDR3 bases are TGTGCCAGCTCACCGGACAGGGGATTAGAAAAACTGTTTTTT. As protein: CASSPDRGLEKLFF.

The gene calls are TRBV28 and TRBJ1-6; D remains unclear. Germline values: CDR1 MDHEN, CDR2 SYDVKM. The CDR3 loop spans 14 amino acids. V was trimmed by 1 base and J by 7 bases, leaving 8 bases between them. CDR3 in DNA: TGTGCCAGCAGTTTATCCCCTGTAAATTCACCCCTCCACTTT. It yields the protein CASSLSPVNSPLHF.

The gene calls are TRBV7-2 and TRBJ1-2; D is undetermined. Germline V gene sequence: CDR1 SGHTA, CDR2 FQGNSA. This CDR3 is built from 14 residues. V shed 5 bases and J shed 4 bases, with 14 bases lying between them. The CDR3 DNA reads TGTGCCAGCAGCCCCAGTCCCTCCTTCTATGGCTACACCTTC. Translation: CASSPSPSFYGYTF. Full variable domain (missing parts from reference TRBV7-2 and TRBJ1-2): GAGVSQSPSNKVTEKGKDVELRCDPISGHTALYWYRQSLGQGLEFLIYFQGNSAPDKSGLPSDRFSAERTGGSVSTLTIQRTQQEDSAVYLCASSPSPSFYGYTFGSGTRLTVV.

CDR3 sequence: CASSGHPMLSYNEQFF. DNA for the CDR3: TGTGCCAGCAGCGGACACCCGATGCTCTCCTACAATGAGCAGTTCTTC. The rearrangement joins TRBV27 to TRBJ2-1, with D maybe TRBD1 (5 bases). The germline V gene encodes CDR1 MNHEY and CDR2 SMNVEV (reference sequence). V lost 6 bases and J lost 0, with 15 bases in between. The CDR3 has 16 amino acids.

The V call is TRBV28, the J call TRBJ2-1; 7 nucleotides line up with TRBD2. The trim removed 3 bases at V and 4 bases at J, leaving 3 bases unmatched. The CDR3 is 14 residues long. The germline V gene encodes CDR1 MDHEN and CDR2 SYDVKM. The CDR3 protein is CASSFRGDYNEQFF. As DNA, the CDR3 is TGTGCCAGCAGTTTCCGGGGGGATTACAATGAGCAGTTCTTC.

Here the CDR3 DNA reads TGTGCCACCCGCTGGGCCTACGAGCAGTACTTC. Translating gives CATRWAYEQYF. This rearrangement joins TRBV28 to TRBJ2-7; D unclear. This CDR3 has 11 residues. Germline assignment: CDR1 MDHEN and CDR2 SYDVKM. V was clipped by 10 bases and J by 2 bases, with 9 bases between them.

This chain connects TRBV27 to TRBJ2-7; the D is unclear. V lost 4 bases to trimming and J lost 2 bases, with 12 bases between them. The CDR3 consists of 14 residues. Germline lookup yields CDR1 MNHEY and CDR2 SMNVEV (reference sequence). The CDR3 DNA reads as TGTGCCAGCAGTTCATTGACGGAGACCTACGAGCAGTACTTC. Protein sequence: CASSSLTETYEQYF.

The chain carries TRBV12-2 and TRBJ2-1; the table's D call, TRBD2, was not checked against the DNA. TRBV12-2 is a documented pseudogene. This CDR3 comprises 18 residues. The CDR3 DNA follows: TGTGCAAGTCGCCTCCGACTAGCGGGGGCCGGGGTATACAATGAGCAGTTCTTC. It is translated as CASRLRLAGAGVYNEQFF.

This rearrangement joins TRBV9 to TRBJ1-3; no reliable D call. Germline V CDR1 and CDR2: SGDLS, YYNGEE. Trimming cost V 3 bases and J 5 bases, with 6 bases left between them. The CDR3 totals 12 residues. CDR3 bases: TGTGCCAGCAGCGGACTGCGAAACACCATATATTTT. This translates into CASSGLRNTIYF.

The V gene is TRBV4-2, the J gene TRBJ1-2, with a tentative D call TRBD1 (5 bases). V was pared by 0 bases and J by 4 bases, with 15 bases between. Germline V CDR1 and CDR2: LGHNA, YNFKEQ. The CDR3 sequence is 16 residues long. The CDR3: CASSQDQGTGGYGYTF. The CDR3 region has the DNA TGTGCCAGCAGCCAAGATCAAGGGACCGGTGGCTATGGCTACACCTTC.

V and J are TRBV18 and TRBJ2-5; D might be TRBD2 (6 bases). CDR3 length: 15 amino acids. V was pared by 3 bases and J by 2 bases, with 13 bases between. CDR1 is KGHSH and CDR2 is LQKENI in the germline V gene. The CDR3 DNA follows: TGTGCCAGCTCACCCGGGACTGACTCACAAGAGACCCAGTACTTC. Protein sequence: CASSPGTDSQETQYF. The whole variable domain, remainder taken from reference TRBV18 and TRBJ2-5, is NAGVMQNPRHLVRRRGQEARLRCSPMKGHSHVYWYRQLPEEGLKFMVYLQKENIIDESGMPKERFSAEFPKEGPSILRIQQVVRGDSAAYFCASSPGTDSQETQYFGPGTRLLVL.

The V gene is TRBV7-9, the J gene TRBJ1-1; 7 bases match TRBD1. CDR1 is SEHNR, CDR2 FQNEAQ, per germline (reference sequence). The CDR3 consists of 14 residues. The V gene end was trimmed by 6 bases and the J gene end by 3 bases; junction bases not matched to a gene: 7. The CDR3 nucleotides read TGTGCCAGCAGGGAACAGGGGAGGTACACTGAAGCTTTCTTT. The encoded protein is CASREQGRYTEAFF. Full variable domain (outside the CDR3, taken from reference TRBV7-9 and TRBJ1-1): DTGVSQNPRHKITKRGQNVTFRCDPISEHNRLYWYRQTLGQGPEFLTYFQNEAQLEKSRLLSDRFSAERPKGSFSTLEIQRTEQGDSAMYLCASREQGRYTEAFFGQGTRLTVV.

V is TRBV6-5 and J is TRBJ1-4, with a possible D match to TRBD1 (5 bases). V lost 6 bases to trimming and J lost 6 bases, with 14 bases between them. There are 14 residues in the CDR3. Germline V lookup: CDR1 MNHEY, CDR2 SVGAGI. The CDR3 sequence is CASSSGRTDEKLFF. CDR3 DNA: TGTGCCAGCAGCTCGGGACGAACGGATGAAAAACTGTTTTTT.

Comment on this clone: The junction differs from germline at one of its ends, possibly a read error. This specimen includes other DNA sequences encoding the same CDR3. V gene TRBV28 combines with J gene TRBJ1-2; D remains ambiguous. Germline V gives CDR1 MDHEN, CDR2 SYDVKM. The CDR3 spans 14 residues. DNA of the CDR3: TGTGCCAGCAGTTTAGCGTTTGGCTCAGCGGGCTATACCTTC. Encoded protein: CASSLAFGSAGYTF.